These T cell receptor beta chains were read from a single sample in a study of cytomegalovirus exposure and HLA in healthy donors. This table comes from immunoSEQ multiplex PCR, and its TCRdb copy is limited to in-frame clones, with some not included. Here the sample spans about 190,000 clones, 70% to 80% being singletons. Sequenced sample: PBMCs. The origin of the receptors is a woman aged 25 to 45 in good health and CMV-seropositive. Each CDR3 is given with its conserved first and last residue. Fields, in order: D gene, clone size, J gene, V gene, CDR3 DNA, CDR3 protein. A D gene is named only where the DNA matches it firmly. The listing skips clone size in some rows; elsewhere it reads once, few, many or a size class.

d_gene: TRBD1; abundance: .; j_gene: TRBJ2-3; v_gene: TRBV9; CDR3nt: TGTGCCAGCAGCGTATCAGGGGGCGGCACAGATACGCAGTATTTT; CDR3aa: CASSVSGGGTDTQYF
d_gene: TRBD1; abundance: .; j_gene: TRBJ1-1; v_gene: TRBV5-4; CDR3nt: TGTGCCAGCAGCCCTCCCTCGGGGCAGGGGGCCACTGAAGCTTTCTTT; CDR3aa: CASSPPSGQGATEAFF
d_gene: .; abundance: .; j_gene: TRBJ2-7; v_gene: TRBV19; CDR3nt: TGTGCCAGTAGTATAGTAGCGGGACAGGGAGGAGCCTACGAGCAGTACTTC; CDR3aa: CASSIVAGQGGAYEQYF
d_gene: .; abundance: .; j_gene: TRBJ1-2; v_gene: TRBV4-1; CDR3nt: TGCGCCAGCAGCCAAGACGCAGGGGCCTTAGGCTATGGCTACACCTTC; CDR3aa: CASSQDAGALGYGYTF
d_gene: TRBD2; abundance: few; j_gene: TRBJ2-2; v_gene: TRBV30; CDR3nt: TGTGCCTGGGAAAGGACTAGCGCCGGGGAGCTGTTTTTT; CDR3aa: CAWERTSAGELFF
d_gene: .; abundance: .; j_gene: TRBJ1-1; v_gene: TRBV21-1; CDR3nt: TGTGCCAGCAGCAAAGGTGGGGCAGGGGGGAACACTGAAGCTTTCTTT; CDR3aa: CASSKGGAGGNTEAFF
d_gene: .; abundance: .; j_gene: TRBJ1-1; v_gene: TRBV12-2; CDR3nt: TGTGCAAGTCGCCCGTCACCGGGACACAGGAACACTGAAGCTTTCTTT; CDR3aa: CASRPSPGHRNTEAFF
d_gene: .; abundance: .; j_gene: TRBJ1-2; v_gene: TRBV5-1; CDR3nt: TGCGCCAGCAGCCAGGCGGGTCAGGACTGCTATGGCTACACCTTC; CDR3aa: CASSQAGQDCYGYTF
d_gene: TRBD2; abundance: .; j_gene: TRBJ2-1; v_gene: TRBV6-1; CDR3nt: TGTGCCAGCAGTGAATGGGGGATAAGCGGGGGCTTCTACAATGAGCAGTTCTTC; CDR3aa: CASSEWGISGGFYNEQFF
d_gene: TRBD1; abundance: once; j_gene: TRBJ1-2; v_gene: TRBV5-1; CDR3nt: TGCGCCAGCAGCTCAGCCCTGGGACAGGTCTCTCACACCTTC; CDR3aa: CASSSALGQVSHTF
d_gene: TRBD1; abundance: .; j_gene: TRBJ2-2; v_gene: TRBV7-9; CDR3nt: TGTGCCAGATCCGGGACAGGGAATGCCGGGGAGCTGTTTTTT; CDR3aa: CARSGTGNAGELFF
d_gene: TRBD2; abundance: .; j_gene: TRBJ2-5; v_gene: TRBV11-2; CDR3nt: TGTGCCAGCAGTTCTGGCCCCCAGAGACTAGCCTGGGAGACCCAGTACTTC; CDR3aa: CASSSGPQRLAWETQYF
d_gene: .; abundance: .; j_gene: TRBJ1-5; v_gene: TRBV4-3; CDR3nt: TGCGCCAGCAGCTCAGAGGTTGGCGGGCCCCAGCATTTT; CDR3aa: CASSSEVGGPQHF
d_gene: .; abundance: .; j_gene: TRBJ1-1; v_gene: TRBV2; CDR3nt: TGTGCCAGCATCGCCCTAAGCGACACTGAAGCTTTCTTT; CDR3aa: CASIALSDTEAFF
d_gene: .; abundance: .; j_gene: TRBJ2-1; v_gene: TRBV6-1; CDR3nt: TGTGCCAGCAACAGGGTCCGCTCAAATGAGCAGTTCTTC; CDR3aa: CASNRVRSNEQFF
d_gene: TRBD1; abundance: .; j_gene: TRBJ1-2; v_gene: TRBV27; CDR3nt: TGTGCCAGCAGAAGACAGGGGGGGGGCACCTATGGCTACACCTTC; CDR3aa: CASRRQGGGTYGYTF
d_gene: .; abundance: .; j_gene: TRBJ2-5; v_gene: TRBV5-1; CDR3nt: TGCGCCAGCGGATCGGCGGGGGCCCAAGAGACCCAGTACTTC; CDR3aa: CASGSAGAQETQYF
d_gene: .; abundance: .; j_gene: TRBJ2-7; v_gene: TRBV4-1; CDR3nt: TGCGCCAGCAGCCTCGGCCTCAGGGGCTCCCTCTACGAGCAGTACTTC; CDR3aa: CASSLGLRGSLYEQYF
d_gene: TRBD1; abundance: .; j_gene: TRBJ2-3; v_gene: TRBV2; CDR3nt: TGTGCCAGCAGTCCCAGGACAGGGGGGGCGCAGTATTTT; CDR3aa: CASSPRTGGAQYF
d_gene: .; abundance: .; j_gene: TRBJ2-5; v_gene: TRBV30; CDR3nt: TGTGCCTGGAGTGTAAATGGACTATTAGGAGAGACCCAGTACTTC; CDR3aa: CAWSVNGLLGETQYF
d_gene: .; abundance: few; j_gene: TRBJ1-2; v_gene: TRBV4-1; CDR3nt: TGCGCCAGCAGCCGAACGGAGGGTCGGGGGGACTATGGCTACACCTTC; CDR3aa: CASSRTEGRGDYGYTF
d_gene: TRBD1; abundance: .; j_gene: TRBJ1-1; v_gene: TRBV2; CDR3nt: TGTGCCAGCAGTGCACAGGGGATTGAAGCTTTCTTT; CDR3aa: CASSAQGIEAFF
d_gene: .; abundance: few; j_gene: TRBJ1-3; v_gene: TRBV4-1; CDR3nt: TGCGCCAGCAGCCAAGAATCCAGGAGAAACACCATATATTTT; CDR3aa: CASSQESRRNTIYF
d_gene: TRBD1; abundance: .; j_gene: TRBJ2-5; v_gene: TRBV25-1; CDR3nt: TGTGCCAGCAGTTCCCAGGCAGGGGGCCAAGAGACCCAGTACTTC; CDR3aa: CASSSQAGGQETQYF
d_gene: TRBD2; abundance: .; j_gene: TRBJ2-1; v_gene: TRBV19; CDR3nt: TGTGCCAGTAGTCCTAAACTAGCGGGAGGGAATGAGCAGTTCTTC; CDR3aa: CASSPKLAGGNEQFF
d_gene: TRBD2; abundance: .; j_gene: TRBJ2-7; v_gene: TRBV11-2; CDR3nt: TGTGCCAGCAGCAGGAGCGGGGTGTTCTACGAGCAGTACTTC; CDR3aa: CASSRSGVFYEQYF
d_gene: TRBD2; abundance: .; j_gene: TRBJ2-1; v_gene: TRBV7-6; CDR3nt: TGTGCCAGCAGCCCTGCCGGGACTAGCCATGAGCAGTTCTTC; CDR3aa: CASSPAGTSHEQFF
d_gene: TRBD2; abundance: .; j_gene: TRBJ2-3; v_gene: TRBV29-1; CDR3nt: TGCAGCGGAAACCTAGCGGCGGGTACAGATACGCAGTATTTT; CDR3aa: CSGNLAAGTDTQYF
d_gene: .; abundance: .; j_gene: TRBJ1-1; v_gene: TRBV4-1; CDR3nt: TGCGCCAGCAGCCAAGTTTTGGCAGGGCTAAGTGACACTGAAGCTTTCTTT; CDR3aa: CASSQVLAGLSDTEAFF
d_gene: TRBD2; abundance: .; j_gene: TRBJ2-7; v_gene: TRBV12-5; CDR3nt: TGTGCTAGTGGTTTCCCGACTAGCGGGAGGATGAGTGGGGAGCAGTACTTC; CDR3aa: CASGFPTSGRMSGEQYF
d_gene: .; abundance: .; j_gene: TRBJ2-7; v_gene: TRBV2; CDR3nt: TGTGCCATCTCTTCCGGGACATCATCCTCTTACGAGCAGTACTTC; CDR3aa: CAISSGTSSSYEQYF